The present T cell receptor (beta chain) was sequenced within a study of regulatory T cells. General observations from the study: Skewed V and J usage and few unique V-J pairs marked patient repertoires, most in Tregs. Restriction of the Treg repertoire varied, most prominent in the two most severe patients. Compared with autologous conventional CD4+ cells and control regulatory cells, CD3G-deficient regulatory T cells showed reduced diversity.

This CDR3 is built from 12 residues. Per germline, CDR1 MNHNS and CDR2 SASEGT. V lost 6 bases to trimming and J lost 6 bases, with 12 bases between them. Patients aged 2 to 39 years had fewer naive and more memory CD4+ and CD8+ T cells. Primers: 52 TRBV forward and 13 TRBJ reverse. Some clones are missing from TCRdb's copy, which holds only in-frame ones; the method was immunoSEQ multiplex PCR. The sample lists about 6,100 clones, 80% to 90% seen once, with 1.9% in the top ten. On this clone itself: Its antigen is still unknown.

The specimen was CD4+ Tregs sorted from blood. The chain joins TRBV6-1 to TRBJ2-7; D possibly corresponds to TRBD1 (5 bases). This TCR came from a person under 30 with CD3G deficiency. The CDR3: CASRAQGFEQYF. DNA for the CDR3: TGTGCCAGCAGGGCCCAGGGTTTCGAGCAGTACTTC.